This T cell receptor (beta chain) was captured by sequencing in a study of metastatic and nonmetastatic thyroid tumors. Study in general: Patients with malignant and benign thyroid disease provided blood and tumor or nodule tissue, whose repertoires were compared.

In the authors' methods: The authors used CDR3 differences across clinicopathological groups to build a distant-metastasis classifier for papillary thyroid cancer. TCRdb redid the clone calls on the PCR reads using MiXCR. The V and J calls and clone size come from TCRdb's table, not from the authors' own analysis. The sample contains 11,000 to 15,000 clones, around 4% of which appear only once. Overall study findings and caveats: Reports indicated that malignant thyroid tumors showed significantly higher TCR beta diversity than benign nodules did, in blood and tumor.

None of the patients had undergone any treatment ahead of thyroid surgery. This CDR3 spans 13 amino acids. The junction had 5 bases not matched to a gene; V was cut back by 8 bases and J by 4 bases. Germline V gene data show CDR1 as SQVTM and CDR2 as ANQGSEA. This clone was seen repeatedly, ten times or more. What it binds is unknown. The chain couples TRBV29-1 to TRBJ1-4; 9 positions match TRBD1. The sample comprised tumor tissue. This TCR came from a female donor with papillary thyroid cancer or a benign thyroid nodule (not recorded which). Some clones in this sample may be carry-over from other donors' samples. Here the CDR3 DNA reads TGCAGCACCAGGACAGGGGTTAATGAAAAACTGTTTTTT. Protein product: CSTRTGVNEKLFF.